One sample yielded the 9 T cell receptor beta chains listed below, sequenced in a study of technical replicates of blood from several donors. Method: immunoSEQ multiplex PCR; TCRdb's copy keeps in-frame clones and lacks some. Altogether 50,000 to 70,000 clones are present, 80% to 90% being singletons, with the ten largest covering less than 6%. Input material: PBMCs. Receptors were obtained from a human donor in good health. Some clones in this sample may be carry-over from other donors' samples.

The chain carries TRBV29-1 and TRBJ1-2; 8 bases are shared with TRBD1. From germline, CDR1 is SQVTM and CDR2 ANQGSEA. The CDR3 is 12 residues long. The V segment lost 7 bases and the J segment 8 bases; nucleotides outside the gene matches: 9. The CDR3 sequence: CSELTGEGGYTF. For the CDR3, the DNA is TGCAGCGAACTGACAGGGGAAGGAGGCTACACCTTC.

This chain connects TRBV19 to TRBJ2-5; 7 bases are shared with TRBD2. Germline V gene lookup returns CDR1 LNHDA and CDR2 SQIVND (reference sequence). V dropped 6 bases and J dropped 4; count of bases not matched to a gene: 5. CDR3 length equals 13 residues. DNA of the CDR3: TGTGCCAGTAGGCCATCGGGGGGAGAGACCCAGTACTTC. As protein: CASRPSGGETQYF.

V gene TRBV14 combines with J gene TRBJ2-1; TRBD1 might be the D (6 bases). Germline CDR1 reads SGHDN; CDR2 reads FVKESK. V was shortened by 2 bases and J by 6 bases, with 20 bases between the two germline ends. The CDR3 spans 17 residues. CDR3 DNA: TGTGCCAGCAGCCAACAAGTGGGGGCAGGGTGGGTCAATGAGCAGTTCTTC. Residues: CASSQQVGAGWVNEQFF.

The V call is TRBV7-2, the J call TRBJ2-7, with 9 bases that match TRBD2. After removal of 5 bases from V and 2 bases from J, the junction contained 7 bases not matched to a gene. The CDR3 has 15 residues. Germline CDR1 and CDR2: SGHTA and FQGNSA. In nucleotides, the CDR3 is TGTGCCAGCAGCCAGGGAGCGGGGGGTGCCTACGAGCAGTACTTC. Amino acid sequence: CASSQGAGGAYEQYF.

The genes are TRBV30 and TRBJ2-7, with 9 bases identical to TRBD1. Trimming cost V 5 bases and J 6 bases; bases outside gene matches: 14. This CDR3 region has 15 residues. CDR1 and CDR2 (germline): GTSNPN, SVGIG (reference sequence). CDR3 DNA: TGTGCCTGGGCCCCTAGACCGGGACAGGGCCTCGAGCAGTACTTC. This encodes CAWAPRPGQGLEQYF.

The DNA of the CDR3 is TGTGCCAGCAGCTTGAAAGGGGGTCCTACTGAAGCTTTCTTT. Translating gives CASSLKGGPTEAFF. The genes are TRBV5-4 and TRBJ1-1; a possible D gene is TRBD1 (6 bases). The CDR3 has 14 residues. CDR1 and CDR2 from the germline V gene are SGHNT and YYREEE (reference sequence). V lost 1 base, J lost 5 bases, and 12 bases lay in between.

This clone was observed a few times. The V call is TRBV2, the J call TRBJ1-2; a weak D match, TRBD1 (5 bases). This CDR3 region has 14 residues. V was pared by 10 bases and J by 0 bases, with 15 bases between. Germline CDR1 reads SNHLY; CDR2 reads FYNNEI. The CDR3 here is CATKQEITNYGYTF. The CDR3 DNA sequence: TGTGCCACCAAACAGGAGATAACTAACTATGGCTACACCTTC.

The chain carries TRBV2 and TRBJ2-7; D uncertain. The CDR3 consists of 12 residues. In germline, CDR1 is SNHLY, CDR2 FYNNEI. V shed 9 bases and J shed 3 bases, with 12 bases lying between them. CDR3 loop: CASVSANYEQYF. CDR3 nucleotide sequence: TGTGCCAGTGTCAGCGCCAACTACGAGCAGTACTTC.

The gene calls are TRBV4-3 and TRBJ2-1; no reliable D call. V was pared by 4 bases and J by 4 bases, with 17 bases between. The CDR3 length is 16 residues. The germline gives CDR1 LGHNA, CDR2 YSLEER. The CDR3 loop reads CASSREAATLYNEQFF. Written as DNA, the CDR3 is TGCGCCAGCAGCCGTGAGGCGGCCACCCTTTACAATGAGCAGTTCTTC.